This T cell receptor beta chain was identified during a study of control samples from healthy donors and cancer patients. Repertoires were generated with immunoSEQ multiplex PCR, while TCRdb's copy carries only in-frame clones and drops some. The data show almost 95,000 clones, 90% seen once. CDR1 is SGDLS and CDR2 is YYNGEE in the germline V gene. Trimming shortened V by 4 bases and J by 5 bases, and 21 bases separated the two germline ends. The CDR3 totals 16 residues. This clone was observed a handful of times. The genes are TRBV9 and TRBJ2-5; D possibly corresponds to TRBD2 (6 bases). This receptor was identified in a woman aged 18-35 years in good health. Sequenced material: blood. The CDR3 loop is CASSPSMGGRMETQYF. The CDR3 DNA reads TGTGCCAGCAGCCCCTCCATGGGAGGAAGAATGGAGACCCAGTACTTC.